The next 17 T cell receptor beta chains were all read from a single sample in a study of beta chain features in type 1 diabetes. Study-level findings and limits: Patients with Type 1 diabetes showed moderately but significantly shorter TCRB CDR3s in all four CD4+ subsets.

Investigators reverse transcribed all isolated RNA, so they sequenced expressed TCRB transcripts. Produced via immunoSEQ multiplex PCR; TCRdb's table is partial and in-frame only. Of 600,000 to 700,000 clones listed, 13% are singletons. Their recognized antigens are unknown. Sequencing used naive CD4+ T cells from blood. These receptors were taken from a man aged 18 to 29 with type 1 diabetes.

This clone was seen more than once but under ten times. CDR3 sequence (DNA): TGTGCCTGGAGTGTTCAGTTAGACAGCGCCTATGGCTACACCTTC. It translates to CAWSVQLDSAYGYTF. V gene TRBV30 combines with J gene TRBJ1-2, with a tentative D call TRBD1 (5 bases). CDR3 length: 15 residues. Trimming stripped 0 bases from V and 4 bases from J, with 15 bases between. Germline CDR1 reads GTSNPN; CDR2 reads SVGIG (reference sequence).

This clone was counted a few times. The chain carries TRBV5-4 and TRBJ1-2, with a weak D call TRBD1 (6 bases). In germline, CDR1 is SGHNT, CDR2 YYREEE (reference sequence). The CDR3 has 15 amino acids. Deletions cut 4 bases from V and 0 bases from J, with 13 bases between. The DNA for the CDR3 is TGTGCCAGCAGCCCAGAGGGACACCCTAACTATGGCTACACCTTC. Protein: CASSPEGHPNYGYTF.

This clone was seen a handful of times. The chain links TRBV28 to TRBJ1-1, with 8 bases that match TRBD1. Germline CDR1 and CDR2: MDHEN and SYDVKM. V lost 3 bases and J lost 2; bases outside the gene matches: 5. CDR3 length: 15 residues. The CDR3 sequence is CASSFGDRGNTEAFF. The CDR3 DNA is TGTGCCAGCAGTTTCGGAGACAGGGGAAACACTGAAGCTTTCTTT.

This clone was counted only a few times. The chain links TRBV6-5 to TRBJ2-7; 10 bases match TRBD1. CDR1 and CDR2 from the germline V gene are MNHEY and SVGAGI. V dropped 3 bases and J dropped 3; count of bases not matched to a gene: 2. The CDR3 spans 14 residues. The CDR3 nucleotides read TGTGCCAGCAGTTATAGGGACAGGGGCTACGAGCAGTACTTC. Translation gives CASSYRDRGYEQYF.

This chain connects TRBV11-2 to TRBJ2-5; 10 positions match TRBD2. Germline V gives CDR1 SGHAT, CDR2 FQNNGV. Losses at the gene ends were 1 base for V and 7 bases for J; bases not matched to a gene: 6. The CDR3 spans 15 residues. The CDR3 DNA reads TGTGCCAGCAGCTTAGTACTAGCGGGGCCTGGGACCCAGTACTTC. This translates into CASSLVLAGPGTQYF. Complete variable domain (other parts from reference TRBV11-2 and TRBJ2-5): EAGVAQSPRYKIIEKRQSVAFWCNPISGHATLYWYQQILGQGPKLLIQFQNNGVVDDSQLPKDRFSAERLKGVDSTLKIQPAKLEDSAVYLCASSLVLAGPGTQYFGPGTRLLVL.

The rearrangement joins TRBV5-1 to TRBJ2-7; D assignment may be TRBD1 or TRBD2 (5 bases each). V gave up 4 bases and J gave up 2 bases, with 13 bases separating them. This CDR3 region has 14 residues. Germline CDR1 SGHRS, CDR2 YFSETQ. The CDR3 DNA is TGCGCCAGCAGCCCTTCGGGGCAGCCCTACGAGCAGTACTTC. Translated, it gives CASSPSGQPYEQYF.

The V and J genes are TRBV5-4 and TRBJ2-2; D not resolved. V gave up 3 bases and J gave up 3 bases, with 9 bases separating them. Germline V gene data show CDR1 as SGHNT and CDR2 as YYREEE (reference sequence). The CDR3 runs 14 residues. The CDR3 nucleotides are TGTGCCAGCAGCTCACCTAGGGACACCGGGGAGCTGTTTTTT. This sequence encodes CASSSPRDTGELFF.

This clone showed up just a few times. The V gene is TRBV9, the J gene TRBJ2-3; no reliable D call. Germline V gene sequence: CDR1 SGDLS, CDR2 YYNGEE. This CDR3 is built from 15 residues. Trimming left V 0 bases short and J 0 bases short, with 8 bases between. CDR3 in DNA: TGTGCCAGCAGCGTAGGTCCTGCTAGCACAGATACGCAGTATTTT. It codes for CASSVGPASTDTQYF. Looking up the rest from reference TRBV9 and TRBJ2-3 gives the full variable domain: DSGVTQTPKHLITATGQRVTLRCSPRSGDLSVYWYQQSLDQGLQFLIQYYNGEERAKGNILERFSAQQFPDLHSELNLSSLELGDSALYFCASSVGPASTDTQYFGPGTRLTVL.

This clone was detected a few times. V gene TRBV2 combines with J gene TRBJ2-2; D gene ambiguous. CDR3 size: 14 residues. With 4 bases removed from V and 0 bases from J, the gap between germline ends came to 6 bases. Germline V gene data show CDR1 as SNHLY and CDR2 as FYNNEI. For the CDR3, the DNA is TGTGCCAGCAGTGCCCGGTCGAACACCGGGGAGCTGTTTTTT. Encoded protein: CASSARSNTGELFF. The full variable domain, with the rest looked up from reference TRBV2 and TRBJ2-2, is EPEVTQTPSHQVTQMGQEVILRCVPISNHLYFYWYRQILGQKVEFLVSFYNNEISEKSEIFDDQFSVERPDGSNFTLKIRSTKLEDSAMYFCASSARSNTGELFFGEGSRLTVL.

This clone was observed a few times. CDR3 coding DNA: TGCGCCAGCAGCTCCTCGGACAGGACGATCCAAGAGACCCAGTACTTC. Protein product: CASSSSDRTIQETQYF. This rearrangement joins TRBV5-1 to TRBJ2-5, with 7 bases fitting TRBD1. Germline assignment: CDR1 SGHRS and CDR2 YFSETQ. J was trimmed by 1 base and V by 3 bases; bases with no gene match: 9. The CDR3 length is 16 residues.

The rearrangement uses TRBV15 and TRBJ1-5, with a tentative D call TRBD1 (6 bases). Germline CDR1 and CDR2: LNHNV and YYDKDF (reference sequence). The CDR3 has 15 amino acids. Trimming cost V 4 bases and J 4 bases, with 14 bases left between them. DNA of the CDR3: TGTGCCACCAGCACCCAACAGGGCGAAAATCAGCCCCAGCATTTT. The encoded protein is CATSTQQGENQPQHF.

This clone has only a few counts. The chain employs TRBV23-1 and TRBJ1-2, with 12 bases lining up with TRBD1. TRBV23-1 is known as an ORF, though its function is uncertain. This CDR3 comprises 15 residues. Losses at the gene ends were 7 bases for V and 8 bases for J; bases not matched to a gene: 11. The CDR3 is CASTPAGTGGGGYTF. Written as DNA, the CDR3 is TGCGCCAGCACCCCGGCGGGGACAGGGGGCGGGGGCTACACCTTC.

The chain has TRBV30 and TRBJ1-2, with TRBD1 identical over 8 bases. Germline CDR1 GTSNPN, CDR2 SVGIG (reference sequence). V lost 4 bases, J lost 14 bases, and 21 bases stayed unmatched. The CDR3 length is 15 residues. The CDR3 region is CAWIATGDPLGPGTF. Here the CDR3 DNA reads TGTGCCTGGATCGCGACAGGGGACCCCCTAGGCCCGGGGACCTTC.

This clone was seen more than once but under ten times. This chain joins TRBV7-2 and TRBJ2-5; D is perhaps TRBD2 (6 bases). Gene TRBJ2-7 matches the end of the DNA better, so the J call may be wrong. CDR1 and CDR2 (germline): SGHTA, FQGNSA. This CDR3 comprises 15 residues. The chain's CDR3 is CASSVSGTAQGEQYF. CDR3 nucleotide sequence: TGTGCCAGCAGCGTATCCGGGACTGCGCAGGGCGAGCAGTACTTC.

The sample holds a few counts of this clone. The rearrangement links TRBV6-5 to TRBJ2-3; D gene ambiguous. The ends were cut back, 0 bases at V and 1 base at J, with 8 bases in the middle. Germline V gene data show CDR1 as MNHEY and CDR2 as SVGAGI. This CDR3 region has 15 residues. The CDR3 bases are TGTGCCAGCAGTTACTCGGGCCCGGGCACAGATACGCAGTATTTT. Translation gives CASSYSGPGTDTQYF.

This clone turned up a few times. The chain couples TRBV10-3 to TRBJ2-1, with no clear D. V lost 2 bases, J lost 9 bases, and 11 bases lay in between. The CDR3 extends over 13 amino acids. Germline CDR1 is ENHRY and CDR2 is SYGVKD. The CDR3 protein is CAISEEPRVEQFF. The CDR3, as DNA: TGTGCCATCAGTGAGGAACCCCGCGTTGAGCAGTTCTTC.

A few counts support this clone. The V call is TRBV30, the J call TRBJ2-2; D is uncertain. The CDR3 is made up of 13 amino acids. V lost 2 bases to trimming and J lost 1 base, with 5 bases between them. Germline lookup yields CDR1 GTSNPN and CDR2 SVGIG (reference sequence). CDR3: CAWSRQNTGELFF. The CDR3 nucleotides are TGTGCCTGGAGTCGACAGAACACCGGGGAGCTGTTTTTT.